The rows below give T cell receptor beta chains drawn from one sample of a study of vaccination effects on CD4 cells after COVID-19. These receptors have no identified antigens. TCRdb's copy holds only in-frame clones and misses some; the assay was immunoSEQ multiplex PCR. The sample holds about 24,000 clones, approximately 80% seen once. The input for sequencing was CD4+ T cells from PBMCs cultured with HCoV-NL63 spike peptides, taken before COVID-19 vaccination. The receptor set was obtained from a human donor who received a COVID-19 vaccine. The CDR3 runs from the conserved cysteine through the conserved F or W. D genes are given only for firm matches. Expanded clones get a size class; other rows say once, few or many, or leave the size out.

J gene	clone size	V gene	D gene	CDR3 protein	CDR3 DNA
TRBJ1-1	-	TRBV12-5	-	CASGLAYIMNTEAFF	TGTGCTAGTGGTTTGGCATACATCATGAACACTGAAGCTTTCTTT
TRBJ1-1	few	TRBV27	TRBD1	CASSLWDRGRAFF	TGTGCCAGCAGTTTATGGGACAGGGGGCGAGCTTTCTTT
TRBJ1-2	-	TRBV2	TRBD1	CASNPQGAGGGYTF	TGTGCCAGCAATCCCCAGGGGGCGGGCGGTGGCTACACCTTC
TRBJ2-7	-	TRBV6-1	-	CASSEVRRDEQYF	TGTGCCAGCAGTGAAGTTCGCAGGGACGAGCAGTACTTC
TRBJ2-3	few	TRBV4-1	-	CASSQDGGRAAGVADTQYF	TGCGCCAGCAGCCAAGATGGGGGCCGGGCGGCGGGAGTCGCGGATACGCAGTATTTT
TRBJ2-4	-	TRBV11-2	-	CASTFSRAGKNIQYF	TGTGCCAGCACCTTCTCCAGGGCGGGCAAAAACATTCAGTACTTC
TRBJ2-1	once	TRBV11-3	TRBD2	CASSLIAGEEQFF	TGTGCCAGCAGCTTAATAGCGGGAGAGGAGCAGTTCTTC
TRBJ2-4	-	TRBV19	-	CASSERGENIQYF	TGTGCCAGTAGCGAGAGGGGGGAAAACATTCAGTACTTC
TRBJ2-7	once	TRBV6-1	TRBD1	CASSEYLSGTGGSEQYF	TGTGCCAGCAGTGAATATCTTTCCGGGACAGGGGGTTCCGAGCAGTACTTC
TRBJ1-2	-	TRBV28	-	CASSARRQRTYGYTF	TGTGCCAGCAGTGCCCGTCGACAGAGAACCTATGGCTACACCTTC
TRBJ2-2	-	TRBV4-1	TRBD1	CASSYTGASNTGELFF	TGCGCCAGCAGCTATACAGGGGCTTCGAACACCGGGGAGCTGTTTTTT
TRBJ2-5	-	TRBV27	-	CASSGSMGAVTQYF	TGTGCCAGCAGTGGCAGTATGGGGGCAGTGACCCAGTACTTC
TRBJ2-3	-	TRBV9	-	CASSQAGSTDTQYF	TGTGCCAGCAGCCAAGCGGGTTCCACAGATACGCAGTATTTT
TRBJ2-3	-	TRBV7-8	-	CASSFSGTTDTQYF	TGTGCCAGCAGCTTTAGTGGCACCACAGATACGCAGTATTTT
TRBJ2-2	-	TRBV4-1	-	CASSQAFSMNTGELFF	TGCGCCAGCAGCCAAGCTTTTTCGATGAACACCGGGGAGCTGTTTTTT
TRBJ2-7	-	TRBV6-5	-	CASSTPRGELDEQYF	TGTGCCAGCAGTACCCCTAGGGGAGAACTGGACGAGCAGTACTTC
TRBJ1-6	-	TRBV10-3	-	CAISARPENSPLHF	TGTGCCATCAGTGCCCGTCCGGAGAATTCACCCCTCCACTTT
TRBJ1-1	few	TRBV2	TRBD1	CASTQGEGTEAFF	TGTGCCAGCACGCAGGGGGAGGGGACTGAAGCTTTCTTT
TRBJ2-7	-	TRBV6-2/TRBV6-3	TRBD2	CASSAGVVPYEQYF	TGTGCCAGCAGTGCGGGAGTTGTCCCCTACGAGCAGTACTTC
TRBJ1-2	-	TRBV30	TRBD1	CAWSGTGEGYTF	TGTGCCTGGAGCGGGACAGGGGAAGGCTACACCTTC
TRBJ1-5	-	TRBV7-2	-	CASSLWDARAGQPQHF	TGTGCCAGCAGCCTATGGGACGCTAGGGCCGGACAGCCCCAGCATTTT
TRBJ2-2	-	TRBV5-1	-	CASSLTAANTGELFF	TGCGCCAGCAGCTTGACAGCTGCGAACACCGGGGAGCTGTTTTTT
TRBJ2-1	-	TRBV6-2/TRBV6-3	-	CASSDNEQFF	TGTGCCAGCAGCGACAATGAGCAGTTCTTC
TRBJ1-5	-	TRBV6-5	-	CASSQWDGNQPQHF	TGTGCCAGCAGTCAATGGGACGGTAATCAGCCCCAGCATTTT
TRBJ1-3	-	TRBV5-1	-	CASSEGLSGNTIYF	TGCGCCAGCAGCGAGGGTCTCTCTGGAAACACCATATATTTT
TRBJ1-2	once	TRBV24-1	TRBD1	CATSDSGQIYGYTF	TGTGCCACCAGTGATTCGGGACAGATCTATGGCTACACCTTC
TRBJ2-3	-	TRBV5-1	-	CASSLTGRGNTDTQYF	TGCGCCAGCAGCTTGACCGGCCGGGGGAACACAGATACGCAGTATTTT
TRBJ2-7	few	TRBV5-8	-	CASSLGGTPYYEQYF	TGTGCCAGCAGCTTAGGAGGTACACCATACTACGAGCAGTACTTC
TRBJ2-2	-	TRBV5-1	TRBD1	CASSEDRGNTGELFF	TGCGCCAGCAGCGAAGACAGGGGGAACACCGGGGAGCTGTTTTTT
TRBJ2-7	-	TRBV11-2	-	CASSLSRLEQYF	TGTGCCAGCAGCTTAAGTAGGCTCGAGCAGTACTTC
TRBJ2-5	once	TRBV7-6	-	CASSLQTEILSQETQYF	TGTGCCAGCAGCCTTCAGACAGAGATACTCTCTCAAGAGACCCAGTACTTC
TRBJ2-1	-	TRBV11-3	TRBD2	CASSTGLAYNEQFF	TGTGCCAGCAGCACTGGACTAGCCTACAATGAGCAGTTCTTC
TRBJ2-3	-	TRBV29-1	-	CSAPLGTDTQYF	TGCAGCGCCCCTCTGGGGACAGATACGCAGTATTTT
TRBJ2-4	-	TRBV10-3	TRBD2	CAISESLAPAGNIQYF	TGTGCCATCAGTGAGTCACTAGCGCCCGCTGGGAACATTCAGTACTTC
TRBJ2-2	few	TRBV12-5	-	CASGLPPGGELFF	TGTGCTAGTGGTTTGCCCCCTGGCGGGGAGCTGTTTTTT
TRBJ2-1	few	TRBV27	-	CASSKTDSGEQFF	TGTGCCAGCAGTAAGACAGACTCCGGTGAGCAGTTCTTC
TRBJ2-1	-	TRBV5-1	TRBD1	CASSLEGDSNEQFF	TGCGCCAGCAGCTTGGAAGGGGACAGCAATGAGCAGTTCTTC
TRBJ2-2	-	TRBV5-1	TRBD2	CASSLLAGRGTGELFF	TGCGCCAGCAGCTTACTAGCGGGGCGAGGTACCGGGGAGCTGTTTTTT
TRBJ1-5	-	TRBV9	-	CASSVGTVGNQPQHF	TGTGCCAGCAGCGTCGGGACGGTGGGCAATCAGCCCCAGCATTTT
TRBJ2-7	-	TRBV18	TRBD1	CASSRDSSYEQYF	TGTGCCAGCTCAAGGGACAGCTCCTACGAGCAGTACTTC
TRBJ2-6	-	TRBV4-1	-	CASSQSWGEAGANVLTF	TGCGCCAGCAGCCAATCTTGGGGGGAGGCTGGGGCCAACGTCCTGACTTTC
TRBJ2-7	-	TRBV7-2	-	CASSLEGRIRTGSYEQYF	TGTGCCAGCAGCTTAGAAGGACGGATACGCACAGGGAGCTACGAGCAGTACTTC
TRBJ2-1	few	TRBV29-1	TRBD1	CSVEGQAVYNEQFF	TGCAGCGTTGAGGGACAGGCCGTATACAATGAGCAGTTCTTC
TRBJ2-2	-	TRBV5-4	-	CASSLGRGNTGELFF	TGTGCCAGCAGCTTGGGCAGGGGGAACACCGGGGAGCTGTTTTTT
TRBJ1-1	-	TRBV5-1	TRBD1	CASSSIGQGLKAFF	TGCGCCAGCAGCTCAATTGGACAGGGCCTGAAAGCTTTCTTT
TRBJ1-4	once	TRBV5-4	TRBD1	CASLPGQPHRSEKLFF	TGTGCCAGCTTGCCGGGACAGCCCCATAGGAGTGAAAAACTGTTTTTT
TRBJ1-1	-	TRBV10-3	TRBD1	CAISRQGATSTEAFF	TGTGCCATCAGTCGGCAGGGGGCGACGTCCACTGAAGCTTTCTTT
TRBJ1-3	once	TRBV7-2	-	CASSLGQTSGNTIYF	TGTGCCAGCAGCCTCGGACAGACCTCTGGAAACACCATATATTTT
TRBJ2-2	-	TRBV29-1	-	CSVGSGAGTGELFF	TGCAGCGTTGGCTCGGGAGCGGGCACCGGGGAGCTGTTTTTT
TRBJ2-3	-	TRBV10-1	-	CASSESSDKPMMTDTQYF	TGCGCCAGCAGTGAGTCATCGGACAAGCCTATGATGACAGATACGCAGTATTTT
TRBJ2-3	-	TRBV29-1	TRBD2	CSVERLAGKTDTQYF	TGCAGCGTTGAAAGGCTAGCGGGGAAAACAGATACGCAGTATTTT
TRBJ1-2	few	TRBV18	TRBD1	CASSRDRMVYGYTF	TGTGCCAGCTCAAGGGACAGAATGGTCTATGGCTACACCTTC
TRBJ1-2	-	TRBV6-6	TRBD1	CASSYSGQENGYTF	TGTGCCAGCAGTTACTCTGGACAGGAAAATGGCTACACCTTC
TRBJ1-6	-	TRBV4-1	-	CASSQGRVNSPLHF	TGCGCCAGCAGCCAAGGCAGGGTTAATTCACCCCTCCACTTT
TRBJ2-2	-	TRBV4-1	-	CASSQVVVAGELFF	TGCGCCAGCAGCCAAGTTGTAGTAGCCGGGGAGCTGTTTTTT